The 5 T cell receptor beta chains given below trace back to one sample, sequenced in a study of blood T cell repertoires in COVID-19. Data came from immunoSEQ multiplex PCR; TCRdb stores just in-frame clones and leaves some out. The sample includes 250,000 or so clones, just under 85% of them seen just once. The specimen was peripheral blood. All receptors derive from a man aged 45-65 years with acute or convalescent COVID-19.

Only a few counts were recorded for this clone. The V and J genes are TRBV5-4 and TRBJ2-1; 12 bases line up with TRBD1. The J segment lost 7 bases and the V segment lost 4 bases, leaving 6 bases of the junction unmatched. This CDR3 has 15 residues. Germline V gene lookup returns CDR1 SGHNT and CDR2 YYREEE (reference sequence). Written as DNA, the CDR3 is TGTGCCAGCAGCCCGGGACAGGGGGCGCTGAATGAGCAGTTCTTC. Translating it yields CASSPGQGALNEQFF.

V usage is TRBV15 and J usage is TRBJ1-1; TRBD1 might be the D (5 bases). This CDR3 contains 12 residues. Trimming cost V 5 bases and J 9 bases, with 13 bases left between them. CDR1 and CDR2 (germline): LNHNV, YYDKDF (reference sequence). The CDR3 bases are TGTGCCACCAGCGAATTCGCAGGGAAAGCTTTCTTT. This codes for CATSEFAGKAFF.

This clone appeared a few times. The gene calls are TRBV7-3 and TRBJ2-3; 10 positions match TRBD2. This CDR3 has 17 amino acids. The ends lost 5 bases at V and 0 bases at J; junction bases unmatched: 8. The germline V gene has CDR1 SGHTA and CDR2 FQGTGA. This CDR3 is CASSQGLAHPSTDTQYF. Written as DNA, the CDR3 is TGTGCCAGCAGCCAGGGACTAGCGCACCCTAGCACAGATACGCAGTATTTT.

A few counts support this clone. The V call is TRBV27, the J call TRBJ1-4; D is perhaps TRBD1 (5 bases). The CDR3 covers 14 residues. Germline CDR1 reads MNHEY; CDR2 reads SMNVEV (reference sequence). The V end was cut by 5 bases, the J end by 8 bases, with 15 bases between. The CDR3 protein is CASSVHRLSEKLFF. CDR3 sequence (DNA): TGTGCCAGCAGTGTCCACAGGCTTTCGGAAAAACTGTTTTTT.

The rearrangement uses TRBV10-3 and TRBJ1-5, with no clear D. Germline V gene lookup returns CDR1 ENHRY and CDR2 SYGVKD. The ends were cut back, 3 bases at V and 0 bases at J, with 21 bases in the middle. The CDR3 extends over 19 amino acids. CDR3 residues: CAISDLTKVTADSNQPQHF. The CDR3 nucleotides are TGTGCCATCAGTGACCTAACAAAAGTAACAGCAGATAGCAATCAGCCCCAGCATTTT.